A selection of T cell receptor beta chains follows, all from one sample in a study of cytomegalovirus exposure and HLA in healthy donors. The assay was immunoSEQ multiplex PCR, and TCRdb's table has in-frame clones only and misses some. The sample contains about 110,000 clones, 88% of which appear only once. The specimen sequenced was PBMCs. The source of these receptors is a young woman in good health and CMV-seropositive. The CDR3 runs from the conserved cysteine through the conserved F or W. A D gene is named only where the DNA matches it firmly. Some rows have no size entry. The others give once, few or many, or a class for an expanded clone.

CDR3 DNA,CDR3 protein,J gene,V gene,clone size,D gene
TGTGCCAGTAGTCAAGACCGGGAATCGATCTACGAGCAGTACTTC,CASSQDRESIYEQYF,TRBJ2-7,TRBV19,.,.
TGTGCCAGCAGCTCTGGACAGGGAAGGAATGGCTACACCTTC,CASSSGQGRNGYTF,TRBJ1-2,TRBV11-2,.,TRBD1
TGTGCCACCAGCAGCACCTCCAGGGGCGCAGGGAACACTGAAGCTTTCTTT,CATSSTSRGAGNTEAFF,TRBJ1-1,TRBV15,.,.
TGTGCCAGCAGGGTCGGCGGGAACACTGAAGCTTTCTTT,CASRVGGNTEAFF,TRBJ1-1,TRBV27,.,.
TGTGCCAGCAGCTGGGGGGCCGGGGAGCTGTTTTTT,CASSWGAGELFF,TRBJ2-2,TRBV5-4,.,.
TGCGCCAGCAGCCATTTATCAAGCTATCAGCCCCAGCATTTT,CASSHLSSYQPQHF,TRBJ1-5,TRBV4-1,few,.
TGTGCCAGCAGTCCCAGACAGTACAATGAGCAGTTCTTC,CASSPRQYNEQFF,TRBJ2-1,TRBV11-2,.,.
TGCGCCAGCAGCCTCTATTCCCAAGGACAGGGGGCTGGAAACACCATATATTTT,CASSLYSQGQGAGNTIYF,TRBJ1-3,TRBV4-3,.,TRBD1
TGTGCCAGCAGTTACCTAGGGGGCGACACCGGGGAGCTGTTTTTT,CASSYLGGDTGELFF,TRBJ2-2,TRBV6-5,.,TRBD1
TGTGCCAGCAGCCCGCAGTCGTCCGCTAGGTACGAGCAGTACTTC,CASSPQSSARYEQYF,TRBJ2-7,TRBV9,.,.
TGTGCCAGCAGCCCTGCGGGGGATACGCAGTATTTT,CASSPAGDTQYF,TRBJ2-3,TRBV7-8,.,.
TGCGCCAGCAGCCAAGATGGGCAGGGTAATGAAAAACTGTTTTTT,CASSQDGQGNEKLFF,TRBJ1-4,TRBV4-1,.,.
TGCAGCGTTGTGAATGTTTTAGGTCGGGACAGGGCCTATGGCTACACCTTC,CSVVNVLGRDRAYGYTF,TRBJ1-2,TRBV29-1,.,TRBD1
TGTGCCAGCAGTGAAATGTGGAGCTCCTACAATGAGCAGTTCTTC,CASSEMWSSYNEQFF,TRBJ2-1,TRBV6-1,.,.
TGTGCCAGCAGGTCGGACATGGACTATGGCTACACCTTC,CASRSDMDYGYTF,TRBJ1-2,TRBV28,.,.
TGTGCCAGCAGCCAGCTGGGGGCCCGGGAGACCCAGTACTTC,CASSQLGARETQYF,TRBJ2-5,TRBV5-6,.,.
TGTGCCAGCAGCCAAGGGACAGGGAGGGACGGCTACACCTTC,CASSQGTGRDGYTF,TRBJ1-2,TRBV4-2,once,TRBD1
TGTGCCAGCAGTGCAGTGAACACTGAAGCTTTCTTT,CASSAVNTEAFF,TRBJ1-1,TRBV6-5,.,.
TGTGCCAGTACTGGACAGGCAGGTTGGGATCAGCCCCAGCATTTT,CASTGQAGWDQPQHF,TRBJ1-5,TRBV19,.,TRBD1
TGTGCCAGCAGTAAGGACAGGGCCTACAATGAGCAGTTCTTC,CASSKDRAYNEQFF,TRBJ2-1,TRBV6-6,once,TRBD1
TGTGCCAGCAGCGCCCCTGGACAGGGGTCCTACGAGCAGTACTTC,CASSAPGQGSYEQYF,TRBJ2-7,TRBV7-2,.,TRBD1
TGTGCCAGCAGCCCGCACAGGGAGGGAACAGATACGCAGTATTTT,CASSPHREGTDTQYF,TRBJ2-3,TRBV5-4,.,.
TGTGCCAGTAGTATGCGGGGCGGTCAGAATTCACCCCTCCACTTT,CASSMRGGQNSPLHF,TRBJ1-6,TRBV19,.,.
TGCGCCAGCAGAAAACAATGGGGGACAGGGGGCTTATTACTCTATGGCTACACCTTC,CASRKQWGTGGLLLYGYTF,TRBJ1-2,TRBV23-1,.,TRBD1
TGTGCCAGCAACCCGGGGGGGCGCGTGAAGTACGAGCAGTACTTC,CASNPGGRVKYEQYF,TRBJ2-7,TRBV6-6,.,TRBD2
TGTGCCAGTAGTAAAGTGGAAGGGGGGGCTAGGCAGCCCCAGCATTTT,CASSKVEGGARQPQHF,TRBJ1-5,TRBV19,.,.